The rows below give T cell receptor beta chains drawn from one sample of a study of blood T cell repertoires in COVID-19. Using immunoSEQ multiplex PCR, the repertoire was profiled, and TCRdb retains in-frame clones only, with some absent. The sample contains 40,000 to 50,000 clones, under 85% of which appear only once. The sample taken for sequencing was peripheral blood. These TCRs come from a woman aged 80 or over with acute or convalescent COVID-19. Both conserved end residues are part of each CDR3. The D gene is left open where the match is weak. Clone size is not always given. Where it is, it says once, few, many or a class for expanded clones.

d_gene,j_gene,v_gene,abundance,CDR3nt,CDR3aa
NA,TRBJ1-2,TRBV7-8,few,TGTGCCAGCAGCACCCGGGACACTATTAACTATGGCTACACCTTC,CASSTRDTINYGYTF
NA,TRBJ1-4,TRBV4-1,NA,TGCGCCAGCAGCCAAGCTGTCCCCAATGAAAAACTGTTTTTT,CASSQAVPNEKLFF
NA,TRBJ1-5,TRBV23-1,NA,TGCGCCAGCAGTCAACCCCTCGAGAAGGGGCGGGGACAGCCCCAGCATTTT,CASSQPLEKGRGQPQHF
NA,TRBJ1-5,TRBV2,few,TGTGCCAGCAGCCAGAGCCGAGGTAGCAATCAGCCCCAGCATTTT,CASSQSRGSNQPQHF
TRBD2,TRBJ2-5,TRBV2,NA,TGTGCCAGCAGTTATAGCGGGGGGTCTGTCGAGACCCAGTACTTC,CASSYSGGSVETQYF
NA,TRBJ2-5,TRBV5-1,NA,TGCGCCAGCAGCTTTAAGGGGTGGGAGACCCAGTACTTC,CASSFKGWETQYF
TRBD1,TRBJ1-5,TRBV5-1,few,TGCGCCAGCAGCCTCGGGACAGAGAATCAGCCCCAGCATTTT,CASSLGTENQPQHF
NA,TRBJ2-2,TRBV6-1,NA,TGTGCCAGCAGTGAAAGGGGCAGACTCACCGGGGAGCTGTTTTTT,CASSERGRLTGELFF
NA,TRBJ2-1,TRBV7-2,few,TGTGCCAGCAGCGACCGACACGGCCCGTGGGAGCAGTTCTTC,CASSDRHGPWEQFF
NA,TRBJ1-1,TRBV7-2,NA,TGTGCCAGCAGCTTAGCGCAGGGCTGGGACACTGAAGCTTTCTTT,CASSLAQGWDTEAFF
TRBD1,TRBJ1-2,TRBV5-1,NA,TGCGCCAGCAGCTCCCCGGACAGGGCGGGCGGCTACACCTTC,CASSSPDRAGGYTF
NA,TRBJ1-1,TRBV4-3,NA,TGCGCCAGCAGCCAAGGTGTAGCGAACACTGAAGCTTTCTTT,CASSQGVANTEAFF
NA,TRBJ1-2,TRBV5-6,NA,TGTGCCAGCAGCTTGGCTTCGGTTACTGGCTACACCTTC,CASSLASVTGYTF
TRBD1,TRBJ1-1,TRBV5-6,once,TGTGCCAGCAGCTTGGGTGGCAGGGGGAGTATGAGTGAAGCTTTCTTT,CASSLGGRGSMSEAFF
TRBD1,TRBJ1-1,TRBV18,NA,TGTGCCAGCTCGCCAAGACAGGGCTGGGACACTGAAGCTTTCTTT,CASSPRQGWDTEAFF
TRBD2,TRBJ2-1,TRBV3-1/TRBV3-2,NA,TGTGCCAGCAGCCAAGATAGGTCTAGCGGGAGAAATGAGCAGTTCTTC,CASSQDRSSGRNEQFF
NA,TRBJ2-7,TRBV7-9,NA,TGTGCCAGCCAGGCCCATGGGGGGACGGTGGGAGAGCAGTACTTC,CASQAHGGTVGEQYF
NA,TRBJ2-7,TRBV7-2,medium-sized,TGTGCCAGCAGTGCTCTACGGTCTCCCGACGAGCAGTACTTC,CASSALRSPDEQYF
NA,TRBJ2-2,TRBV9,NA,TGTGCCAGCAGCCCACCTGGCGGTTACACCGGGGAGCTGTTTTTT,CASSPPGGYTGELFF
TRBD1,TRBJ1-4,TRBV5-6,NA,TGTGCCAGCAGCCCCGCGCTCGACAGGGGAGGTGAAAAACTGTTTTTT,CASSPALDRGGEKLFF
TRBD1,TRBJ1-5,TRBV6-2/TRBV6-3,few,TGTGCCAGCAGTTACGGACAGGGGGGCAGCAATCAGCCCCAGCATTTT,CASSYGQGGSNQPQHF
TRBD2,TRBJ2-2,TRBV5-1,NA,TGCGCCAGCAGCTTGATTGGGACTAGGAACACCGGGGAGCTGTTTTTT,CASSLIGTRNTGELFF
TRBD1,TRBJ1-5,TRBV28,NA,TGTGCCAGCAGTTTAAGGACAGGGGGACATCAGCCCCAGCATTTT,CASSLRTGGHQPQHF
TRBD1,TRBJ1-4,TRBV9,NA,TGTGCCAGCAGCGTATTAGGACAGGAGGGAATTGAAAAACTGTTTTTT,CASSVLGQEGIEKLFF
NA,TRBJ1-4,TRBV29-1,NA,TGCAGCGTCGTGGTCAATACCGACAGCGAAAAACTGTTTTTT,CSVVVNTDSEKLFF
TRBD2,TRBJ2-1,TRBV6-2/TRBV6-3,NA,TGTGCCAGCAGTTGGAGCGGGGGGCCCTACAATGAGCAGTTCTTC,CASSWSGGPYNEQFF
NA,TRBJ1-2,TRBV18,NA,TGTGCCAGCTCCCCCCCGGAGGGGATCTATGGCTACACCTTC,CASSPPEGIYGYTF
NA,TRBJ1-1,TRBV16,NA,TGTGCCAGCAAGCGAGACACTGAAGCTTTCTTT,CASKRDTEAFF
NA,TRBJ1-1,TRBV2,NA,TGTGCCAGCAGTGCCCAGAGCGGGAGGAACACTGAAGCTTTCTTT,CASSAQSGRNTEAFF
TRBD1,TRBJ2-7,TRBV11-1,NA,TGTGCCAGCAGCCTCCGACAGGGGGCGCCTGAGCAGTACTTC,CASSLRQGAPEQYF
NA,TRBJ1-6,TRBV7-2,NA,TGTGCCAGCAGCTTAAGTGCCGACAGTAATTCACCCCTCCACTTT,CASSLSADSNSPLHF
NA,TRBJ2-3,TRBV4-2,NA,TGTGCCAGCAGCCAAGCCCCCGGGAGTGGGGATACGCAGTATTTT,CASSQAPGSGDTQYF
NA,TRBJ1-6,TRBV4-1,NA,TGCGCCAGCAGCCAAGCGGGGACAAGGGAAGTTTCACCCCTCCACTTT,CASSQAGTREVSPLHF
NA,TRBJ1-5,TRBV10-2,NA,TGCGCCAGCAGTGAGTCGGAGGCGCCCCAGCATTTT,CASSESEAPQHF
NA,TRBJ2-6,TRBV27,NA,TGTGCCAGCAGTCCCCGCGGGGGCCGCTCTGGGGCCAACGTCCTGACTTTC,CASSPRGGRSGANVLTF
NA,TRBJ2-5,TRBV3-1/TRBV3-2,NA,TGTGCCAGCAGCCTCGGAGGACTATCCCAAGAGACCCAGTACTTC,CASSLGGLSQETQYF
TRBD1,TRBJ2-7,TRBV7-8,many,TGTGCCAGCAGCTCCCGGGACAGGGGGCTTGGCGAGCAGTACTTC,CASSSRDRGLGEQYF
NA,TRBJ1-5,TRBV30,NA,TGTGCCTGGAGTACGACAGTGCCCAATCAGCCCCAGCATTTT,CAWSTTVPNQPQHF
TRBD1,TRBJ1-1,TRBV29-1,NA,TGCAGCGGGCTCGACAGGGGGCATGGGGCTTTCTTT,CSGLDRGHGAFF
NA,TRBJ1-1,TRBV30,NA,TGTGCCTGGAGCGCACAAAGCACTGAAGCTTTCTTT,CAWSAQSTEAFF
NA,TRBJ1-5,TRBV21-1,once,TGTGCCAGCAGCGCGGGACAGGTTGGCAATCAGCCCCAGCATTTT,CASSAGQVGNQPQHF
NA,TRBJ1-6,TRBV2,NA,TGTGCCAGCAGTGACAGGGGCTCTTATAATTCACCCCTCCACTTT,CASSDRGSYNSPLHF
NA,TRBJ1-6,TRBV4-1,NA,TGCGCCAGCAGCTCTCCATACCGGAGTTCACCCCTCCACTTT,CASSSPYRSSPLHF
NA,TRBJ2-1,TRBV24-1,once,TGTGCCACCAGTGGGACTTCTGGAAGGTGGAATGAGCAGTTCTTC,CATSGTSGRWNEQFF
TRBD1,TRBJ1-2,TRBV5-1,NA,TGCGCCAGCAGCGAGAGACAGGGGCTCGGCTATGGCTACACCTTC,CASSERQGLGYGYTF
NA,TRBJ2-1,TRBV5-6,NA,TGTGCCAGCAGCCGGCGACTGAATGAGCAGTTCTTC,CASSRRLNEQFF
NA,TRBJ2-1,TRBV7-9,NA,TGTGCCAGCAGTTCAGTCTCCTACAATGAGCAGTTCTTC,CASSSVSYNEQFF
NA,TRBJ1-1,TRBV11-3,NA,TGTGCCAGCAGCCGACAGAGGAACACTGAAGCTTTCTTT,CASSRQRNTEAFF
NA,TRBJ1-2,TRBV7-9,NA,TGTGCCAGCAGCTTGGGGGGGAACTATGGCTACACCTTC,CASSLGGNYGYTF
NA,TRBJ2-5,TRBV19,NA,TGTGCCAGTAGTCGGGACATCCAAGAGACCCAGTACTTC,CASSRDIQETQYF